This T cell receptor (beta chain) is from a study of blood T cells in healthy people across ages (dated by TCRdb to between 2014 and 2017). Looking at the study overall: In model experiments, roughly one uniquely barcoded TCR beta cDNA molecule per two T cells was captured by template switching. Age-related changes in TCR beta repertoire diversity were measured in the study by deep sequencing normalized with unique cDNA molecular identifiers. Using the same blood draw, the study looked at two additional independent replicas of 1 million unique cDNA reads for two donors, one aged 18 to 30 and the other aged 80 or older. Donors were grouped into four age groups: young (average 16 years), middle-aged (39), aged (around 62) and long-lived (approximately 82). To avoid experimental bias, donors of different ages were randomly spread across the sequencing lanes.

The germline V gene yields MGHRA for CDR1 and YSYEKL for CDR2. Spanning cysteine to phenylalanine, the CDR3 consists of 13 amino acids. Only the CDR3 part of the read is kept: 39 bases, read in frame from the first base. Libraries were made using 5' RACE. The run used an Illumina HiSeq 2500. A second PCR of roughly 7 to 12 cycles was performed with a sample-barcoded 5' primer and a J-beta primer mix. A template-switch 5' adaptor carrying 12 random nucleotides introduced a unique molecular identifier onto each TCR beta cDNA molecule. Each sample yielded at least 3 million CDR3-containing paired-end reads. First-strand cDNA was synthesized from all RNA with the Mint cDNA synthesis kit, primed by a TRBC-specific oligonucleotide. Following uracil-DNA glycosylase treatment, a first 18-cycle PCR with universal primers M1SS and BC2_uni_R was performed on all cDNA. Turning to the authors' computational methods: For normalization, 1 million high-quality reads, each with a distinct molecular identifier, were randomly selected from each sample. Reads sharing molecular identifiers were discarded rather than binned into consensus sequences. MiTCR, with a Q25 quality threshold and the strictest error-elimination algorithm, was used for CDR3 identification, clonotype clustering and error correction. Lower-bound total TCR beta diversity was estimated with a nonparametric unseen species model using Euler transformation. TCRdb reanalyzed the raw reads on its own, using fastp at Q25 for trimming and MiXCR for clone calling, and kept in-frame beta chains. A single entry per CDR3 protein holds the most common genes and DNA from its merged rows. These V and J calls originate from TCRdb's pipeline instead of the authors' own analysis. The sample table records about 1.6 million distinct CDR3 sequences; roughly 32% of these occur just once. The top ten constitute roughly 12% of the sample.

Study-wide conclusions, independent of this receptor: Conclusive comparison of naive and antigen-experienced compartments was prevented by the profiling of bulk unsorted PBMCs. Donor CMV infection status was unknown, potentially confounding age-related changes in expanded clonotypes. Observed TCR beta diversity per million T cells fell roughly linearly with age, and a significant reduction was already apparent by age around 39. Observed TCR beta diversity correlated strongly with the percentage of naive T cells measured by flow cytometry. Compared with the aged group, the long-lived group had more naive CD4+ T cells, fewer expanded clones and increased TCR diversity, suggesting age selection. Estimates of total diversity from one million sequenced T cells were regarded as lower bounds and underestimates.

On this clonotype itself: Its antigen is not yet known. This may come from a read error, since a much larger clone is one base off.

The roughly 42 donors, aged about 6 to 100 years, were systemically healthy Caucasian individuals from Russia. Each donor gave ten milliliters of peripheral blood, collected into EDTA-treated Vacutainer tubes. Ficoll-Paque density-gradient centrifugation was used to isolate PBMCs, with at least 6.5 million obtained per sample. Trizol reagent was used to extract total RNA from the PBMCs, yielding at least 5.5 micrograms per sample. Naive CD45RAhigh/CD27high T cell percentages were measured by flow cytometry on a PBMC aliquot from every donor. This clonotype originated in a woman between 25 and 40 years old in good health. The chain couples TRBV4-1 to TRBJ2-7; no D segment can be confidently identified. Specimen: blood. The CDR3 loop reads CASSQEPGYEKYF. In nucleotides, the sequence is TGCGCCAGCAGCCAAGAACCGGGCTACGAGAAGTACTTC.